The 25 T cell receptor beta chains below were found in one sample sequenced in a study of T cell clonality in common variable immunodeficiency. Repertoires were generated with immunoSEQ multiplex PCR, while TCRdb's copy carries only in-frame clones and drops some. There are tens of thousands of clones in the sample, none observed a single time. Notes on the study in general: In common variable immunodeficiency, TCR beta chains reportedly carried fewer deletions and N-nucleotide insertions.

Antigens of these TCRs are unknown. The sample was peripheral blood mononuclear cells. These receptors originate from a human donor with common variable immunodeficiency.

This clone occurred many times. The CDR3 end falls 3 residues outside the read, so it is completed with the germline J gene. The gene calls are TRBV18 and TRBJ1-1; a possible D gene is TRBD1 (5 bases). Trimming left V 2 bases short and J 0 bases short, with 10 bases between. The CDR3 has 15 amino acids. The germline V gene encodes CDR1 KGHSH and CDR2 LQKENI. The CDR3 DNA, read in part, is TGTGCCAGCTCACCATCACAGGTCATGAACACTGAA. It encodes CASSPSQVMNTE. The complete CDR3 sequence is CASSPSQVMNTEAFF.

This clone was counted only a few times. Read coverage stops 3 residues before the CDR3 terminus; the germline J gene supplies the remainder. The chain links TRBV5-1 to TRBJ2-7; weak D call: TRBD2 (6 bases). V dropped 0 bases and J dropped 5 bases, with 9 bases sitting between them. The CDR3 is made up of 13 amino acids. Germline CDR1 reads SGHRS; CDR2 reads YFSETQ. The CDR3 bases that were read are TGCGCCAGCAGCTTGGAACTAGCCGACGAG. Its protein product is CASSLELADE. The complete CDR3 reads CASSLELADEQYF.

In this sample, this clone turned up many times. The read falls 3 residues short of the CDR3 end, and the missing part is taken from the germline J gene. The chain employs TRBV4-2 and TRBJ2-3, with a weak D call TRBD1 (6 bases). The CDR3 runs 14 residues. Looked up from germline, CDR1 is LGHNA and CDR2 is YNFKEQ. Trimming cost V 0 bases and J 6 bases, with 10 bases left between them. The CDR3 loop is CASSQELGADTQYF. CDR3 DNA, as far as it was read: TGTGCCAGCAGCCAAGAGCTGGGGGCCGATACG.

In regard to this clone: The read terminates 3 residues ahead of where the CDR3 ends, so the germline J gene completes it. The V call is TRBV5-1, the J call TRBJ2-3; TRBD2 agrees at 10 bases. Per the germline V gene, CDR1 is SGHRS and CDR2 is YFSETQ. The CDR3 runs 19 residues. The V gene end was trimmed by 4 bases and the J gene end by 2 bases; junction bases not matched to a gene: 16. The CDR3 bases that were read are TGCGCCAGCAGCCCCGGTGGGGCTAGCGGGGGCCCCTCCACAGATACG. Translating it yields CASSPGGASGGPSTDT. From start to end, the CDR3 is CASSPGGASGGPSTDTQYF.

With respect to this clone: The CDR3 goes on 3 residues after the read ends, and that part is filled in from the germline J gene. V is TRBV19 and J is TRBJ1-5, with D possibly TRBD1 on 6 matching bases. CDR3 length: 17 residues. Germline V gives CDR1 LNHDA, CDR2 SQIVND (reference sequence). V gave up 4 bases and J gave up 3 bases, with 19 bases separating them. The CDR3: CASSKGYYREINQPQHF. The sequenced CDR3 bases are TGTGCCAGTAGTAAGGGGTATTACAGGGAAATCAATCAGCCC.

Comments on this clone: The read falls 3 residues short of the CDR3 end, and the missing part is taken from the germline J gene. The chain recombines TRBV7-2 with TRBJ2-7; 12 bases map to TRBD2. Germline V gene lookup returns CDR1 SGHTA and CDR2 FQGNSA. V shed 3 bases, J shed 4 bases, and the junction held 4 bases outside the gene matches. CDR3 size: 15 residues. CDR3 protein: CASSFGLAGGYEQYF. The covered CDR3 bases are TGTGCCAGCAGCTTTGGTCTAGCGGGGGGGTACGAG.

This clone was recorded many times. The part of the CDR3 DNA that was read is TGTGCCAGCAGTTCCACCGGGACTTTGGTCAATGAG. Translated: CASSSTGTLVNE. The CDR3 as a whole reads CASSSTGTLVNEQFF. The chain links TRBV2 to TRBJ2-1; possible D gene TRBD2, 6 bases. The CDR3 end falls 3 residues outside the read, so it is completed with the germline J gene. The CDR3 sequence is 15 residues long. Trimming removed 5 bases from V and 6 bases from J, with 17 bases in between. Germline V gives CDR1 SNHLY, CDR2 FYNNEI.

This clone was detected ten times or more. The read finishes 3 residues shy of the CDR3 end, and the germline J gene is used to complete it. The genes are TRBV19 and TRBJ2-2; 9 bases are a match to TRBD1. The V segment lost 7 bases and the J segment 1 base; nucleotides outside the gene matches: 13. This CDR3 is built from 18 residues. CDR1 and CDR2 (germline): LNHDA, SQIVND (reference sequence). The CDR3 bases that were read are TGTGCCAGTATTAACCTGCATTTGGGACAGGGGAACACCGGGGAG. This codes for CASINLHLGQGNTGE. The complete CDR3 sequence is CASINLHLGQGNTGELFF.

This clone has at least ten counts. The read falls 3 residues short of the CDR3 end, and the missing part is taken from the germline J gene. The chain is built from TRBV20-1 and TRBJ2-1; TRBD2 aligns across 15 bases. CDR1 and CDR2 from the germline V gene are DFQATT and SNEGSKA (reference sequence). The CDR3 covers 19 residues. The trim removed 1 base at V and 0 bases at J, leaving 7 bases unmatched. CDR3 bases read: TGCAGTGCTAGAGCCCTGGGACTAGCGGGGGGCCCCTCCTACAATGAG. Translation gives CSARALGLAGGPSYNE. The whole CDR3 protein is CSARALGLAGGPSYNEQFF.

This clone was seen repeatedly, ten times or more. The read gets to within 3 residues of the CDR3 end, and the germline J gene fills in the rest. The rearrangement links TRBV19 to TRBJ2-2, with D perhaps matching TRBD1 or TRBD2 (6 bases each). The germline V gene has CDR1 LNHDA and CDR2 SQIVND (reference sequence). V lost 6 bases and J lost 5, with 16 bases in between. The CDR3 loop spans 15 amino acids. CDR3 bases read: TGTGCCAGTAGCAAAGGGGGAGGAGGAACCGGGGAG. Protein sequence: CASSKGGGGTGE. The entire CDR3 is CASSKGGGGTGELFF.

This clone was observed many times. From the germline J gene comes the end of the CDR3, since the read stops 3 residues before it. The chain uses TRBV19 and TRBJ2-3; D uncertain. Trimming stripped 5 bases from V and 4 bases from J, with 7 bases between. The length of the CDR3 is 12 residues. Germline V lookup: CDR1 LNHDA, CDR2 SQIVND (reference sequence). The CDR3 here is CASSFLADTQYF. The covered CDR3 bases are TGTGCCAGTAGTTTCTTAGCAGATACG. Full variable domain (remainder filled in from reference TRBV19 and TRBJ2-3): DGGITQSPKYLFRKEGQNVTLSCEQNLNHDAMYWYRQDPGQGLRLIYYSQIVNDFQKGDIAEGYSVSREKKESFPLTVTSAQKNPTAFYLCASSFLADTQYFGPGTRLTVL.

About this clone itself: The read falls 3 residues short of the CDR3 end, and the missing part is taken from the germline J gene. V gene TRBV25-1 combines with J gene TRBJ1-1, with D perhaps TRBD1 (5 bases). This CDR3 contains 14 residues. Trimming removed 3 bases from V and 4 bases from J, with 12 bases in between. Germline assignment: CDR1 MGHDK and CDR2 SYGVNS. CDR3 DNA (partial): TGTGCCAGCAGTGAGAGGGGCGAGGGCACTGAA. Its protein is CASSERGEGTE. The CDR3 reads in full as CASSERGEGTEAFF.

In its sample, this clone was seen many times. The read ends 3 residues early relative to the CDR3; the germline J gene fills the gap. The gene calls are TRBV13 and TRBJ2-1; possible D gene TRBD2, 5 bases. Trimming took 4 bases from V and 3 from J, leaving 7 bases between them. Germline CDR1 is PRHDT and CDR2 is FYEKMQ (reference sequence). CDR3 size: 13 residues. The CDR3 sequence is CASSSRGYNEQFF. CDR3 bases read: TGTGCCAGCAGCTCCCGGGGCTACAATGAG.

This clone was seen more than once but under ten times. The CDR3 bases that were read are TGTGCCTGGAGTGACGGCAGGGTTACTGAAAAA. It is translated as CAWSDGRVTEK. The whole CDR3 sequence reads CAWSDGRVTEKLFF. This chain uses TRBV30 with TRBJ1-4, with D perhaps TRBD1 (5 bases). Read sequence stops 3 residues before the CDR3 end, and the germline J gene provides the missing end. Trimming removed 1 base from V and 7 bases from J, with 13 bases in between. CDR3 size: 14 residues. In germline, CDR1 is GTSNPN, CDR2 SVGIG (reference sequence).

This clone turned up a few times. The DNA ends 3 residues before the CDR3 does, and the rest of the CDR3 is filled in from the germline J gene. The rearrangement links TRBV19 to TRBJ1-6; TRBD1 aligns across 8 bases. CDR3 length: 13 residues. CDR1 LNHDA and CDR2 SQIVND come from the germline V gene (reference sequence). V was pared by 5 bases and J by 8 bases, with 2 bases of the junction left unmatched. CDR3: CASSLDRDSPLHF. The CDR3 DNA, read in part, is TGTGCCAGTAGTTTGGACAGGGATTCACCC. The full variable domain, in which reference TRBV19 and TRBJ1-6 provide the parts outside the CDR3, is DGGITQSPKYLFRKEGQNVTLSCEQNLNHDAMYWYRQDPGQGLRLIYYSQIVNDFQKGDIAEGYSVSREKKESFPLTVTSAQKNPTAFYLCASSLDRDSPLHFGNGTRLTVT.

As concerns this clone: The sequenced fragment ends 3 residues before the CDR3 boundary, so the rest is inferred from the germline J gene. The chain employs TRBV2 and TRBJ1-4; TRBD1 matches at 10 bases. The V gene end was trimmed by 6 bases and the J gene end by 8 bases; junction bases not matched to a gene: 0. The germline V gene has CDR1 SNHLY and CDR2 FYNNEI. This CDR3 has 12 residues. This CDR3 is CASRDRGEKLFF. The DNA read from the CDR3 is TGTGCCAGCAGGGACAGGGGGGAAAAA.

This clone was counted only a few times. The read finishes 3 residues shy of the CDR3 end, and the germline J gene is used to complete it. Other DNA sequences in the same sample also yield this CDR3. The chain is built from TRBV19 and TRBJ1-5; 11 bases agree with TRBD1. The germline V gene has CDR1 LNHDA and CDR2 SQIVND (reference sequence). The CDR3 sequence is 15 residues long. V lost 1 base and J lost 7; bases outside the gene matches: 3. The CDR3 spells CASSIGGQGGQPQHF. The sequenced CDR3 bases are TGTGCCAGTAGTATAGGGGGACAGGGGGGGCAGCCC.

This clone was seen ten or more times. This CDR3 reads CASSLEGEQYF. Incomplete CDR3 DNA: TGTGCCAGCTCGCTCGAAGGCGAG. The chain employs TRBV18 and TRBJ2-7, with D unclear. The read comes to an end 3 residues before the CDR3 does, leaving the germline J gene to fill in the end. Per germline, CDR1 KGHSH and CDR2 LQKENI. The V end lost 6 bases, the J end lost 6 bases, and 9 bases lay between the germline ends. The CDR3 has 11 residues.

Notes on this clone: Sequencing ends 3 residues short of the CDR3 end; the germline J gene provides the rest. V usage is TRBV29-1 and J usage is TRBJ1-2, with 7 positions matching TRBD1. Germline CDR1 reads SQVTM; CDR2 reads ANQGSEA. The CDR3 spans 14 residues. V lost 5 bases, J lost 0 bases, and 6 bases stayed unmatched. The sequenced CDR3 bases are TGCAGCGTTCTCGGGACAGCGCCTAACTATGGC. Translating it yields CSVLGTAPNYG. The CDR3 as a whole reads CSVLGTAPNYGYTF.

This clone has just a few counts. The observed sequence ends 3 residues before the CDR3 terminus, with the missing tail filled in from the germline J gene. The chain links TRBV6-1 to TRBJ1-2; no clear D. Germline CDR1 and CDR2: MNHNS and SASEGT. The CDR3 is made up of 12 amino acids. V shed 3 bases and J shed 4 bases, with 6 bases lying between them. The DNA read from the CDR3 is TGTGCCAGCAGTGACGGTAGCTATGGC. Its protein product is CASSDGSYG. The entire CDR3 reads CASSDGSYGYTF.

As regards this clone: The read halts 3 residues ahead of the CDR3 end, with the missing end drawn from the germline J gene. The chain employs TRBV7-6 and TRBJ1-1, with D perhaps TRBD1 (6 bases). V was trimmed by 1 base and J by 7 bases, leaving 16 bases between them. Germline CDR1 reads SGHVS; CDR2 reads FNYEAQ. The CDR3 has 15 residues. The CDR3 DNA, read in part, is TGTGCCAGCAGCTTAGAGAGTGGGGGGGGCGGTGAA. Its protein is CASSLESGGGGE. The CDR3 as a whole reads CASSLESGGGGEAFF.

This clone has more than one count but fewer than ten. With a much larger clone just one base away, this may be a read error. The read terminates 3 residues ahead of where the CDR3 ends, so the germline J gene completes it. J is TRBJ1-1 and V is TRBV6-2 or TRBV6-3; tentatively, D is TRBD1 (5 bases). Trimming took 4 bases from V and 4 from J, leaving 13 bases between them. The germline V gene encodes CDR1 MNHEY and CDR2 SVGEGT. The CDR3 spans 14 residues. Incomplete CDR3 DNA: TGTGCCAGCAGTTTGGGTGGGGCGCCCACTGAA. Translation: CASSLGGAPTE. The complete CDR3 reads CASSLGGAPTEAFF.

The table lists this clone with many counts. The read falls 3 residues short of the CDR3 end, and the missing part is taken from the germline J gene. The chain links TRBV29-1 to TRBJ2-3; D is undetermined. V lost 2 bases and J lost 2, with 8 bases in between. CDR1 and CDR2 from the germline V gene are SQVTM and ANQGSEA. The CDR3 runs to 13 residues. The CDR3 sequence: CSVEPGDTDTQYF. CDR3 DNA, as far as it was read: TGCAGCGTTGAACCAGGAGACACAGATACG.

Details on this clone: The read stops 3 residues short of the end of the CDR3; the missing end is completed from the germline J gene. The identical CDR3 is also encoded by other nucleotide sequences in the sample. This rearrangement joins TRBV6-2 or TRBV6-3 to TRBJ2-1; TRBD2 aligns across 13 bases. This CDR3 contains 17 residues. J was trimmed by 8 bases and V by 0 bases; bases with no gene match: 7. Germline V CDR1 and CDR2: MNHEY, SVGEGT. CDR3 loop: CASSYSSTSGGAYEQFF. The CDR3 DNA, read in part, is TGTGCCAGCAGTTACTCCTCAACTAGCGGGGGGGCCTATGAG.

This clone has more than one count but fewer than ten. The read finishes 3 residues shy of the CDR3 end, and the germline J gene is used to complete it. The chain links TRBV7-9 to TRBJ1-2; D is uncertain. Germline loops: CDR1 SEHNR, CDR2 FQNEAQ (reference sequence). This CDR3 is built from 12 residues. Trimming cost V 2 bases and J 5 bases, with 6 bases left between them. The CDR3 loop reads CASSLRGYGYTF. Incomplete CDR3 DNA: TGTGCCAGCAGCTTAAGAGGGTATGGC.